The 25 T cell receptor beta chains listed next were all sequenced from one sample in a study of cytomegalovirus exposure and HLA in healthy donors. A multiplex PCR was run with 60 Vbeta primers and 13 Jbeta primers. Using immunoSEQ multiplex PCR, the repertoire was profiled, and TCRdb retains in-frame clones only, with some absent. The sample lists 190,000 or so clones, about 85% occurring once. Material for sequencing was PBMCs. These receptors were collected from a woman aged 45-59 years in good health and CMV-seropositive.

CDR3 protein: CASSRRTGGIEAFF. CDR3 nucleotide sequence: TGCGCCAGCAGCCGAAGGACAGGGGGGATTGAAGCTTTCTTT. This chain uses TRBV5-1 with TRBJ1-1; TRBD1 matches 10 bases. The length of the CDR3 is 14 residues. Trimming at V came to 4 bases and at J to 7 bases, leaving 7 bases not matched to a gene. In germline, CDR1 is SGHRS, CDR2 YFSETQ. The full variable domain, rest sourced from reference TRBV5-1 and TRBJ1-1, is KAGVTQTPRYLIKTRGQQVTLSCSPISGHRSVSWYQQTPGQGLQFLFEYFSETQRNKGNFPGRFSGRQFSNSRSEMNVSTLELGDSALYLCASSRRTGGIEAFFGQGTRLTVV.

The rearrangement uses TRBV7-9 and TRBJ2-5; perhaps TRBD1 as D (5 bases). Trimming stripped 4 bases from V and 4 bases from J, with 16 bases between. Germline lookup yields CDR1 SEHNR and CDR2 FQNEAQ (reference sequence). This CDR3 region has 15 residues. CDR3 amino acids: CASSYGQGYVETQYF. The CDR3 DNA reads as TGTGCCAGCAGCTATGGGCAGGGTTACGTAGAGACCCAGTACTTC. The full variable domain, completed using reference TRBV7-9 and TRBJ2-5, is DTGVSQNPRHKITKRGQNVTFRCDPISEHNRLYWYRQTLGQGPEFLTYFQNEAQLEKSRLLSDRFSAERPKGSFSTLEIQRTEQGDSAMYLCASSYGQGYVETQYFGPGTRLLVL.

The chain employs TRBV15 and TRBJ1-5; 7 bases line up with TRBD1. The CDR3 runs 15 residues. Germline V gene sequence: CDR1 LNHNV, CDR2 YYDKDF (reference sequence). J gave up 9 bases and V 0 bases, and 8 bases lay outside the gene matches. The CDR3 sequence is CATSRDRGPAGPQHF. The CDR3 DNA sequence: TGTGCCACCAGCAGAGATAGGGGGCCCGCGGGGCCCCAGCATTTT. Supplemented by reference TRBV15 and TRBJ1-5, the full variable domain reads DAMVIQNPRYQVTQFGKPVTLSCSQTLNHNVMYWYQQKSSQAPKLLFHYYDKDFNNEADTPDNFQSRRPNTSFCFLDIRSPGLGDTAMYLCATSRDRGPAGPQHFGDGTRLSIL.

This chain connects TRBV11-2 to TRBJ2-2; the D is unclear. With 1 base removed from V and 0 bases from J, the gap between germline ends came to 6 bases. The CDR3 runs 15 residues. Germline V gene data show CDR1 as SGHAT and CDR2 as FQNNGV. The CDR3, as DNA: TGTGCCAGCAGCTTAGTTCCCTCGAACACCGGGGAGCTGTTTTTT. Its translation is CASSLVPSNTGELFF.

The CDR3 sequence is CASSIRRTEAFF. The CDR3 coding sequence is TGTGCCAGTAGTATCCGCCGGACTGAAGCTTTCTTT. The V gene is TRBV19, the J gene TRBJ1-1; D is unresolved. The CDR3 contains 12 residues. The germline V gene has CDR1 LNHDA and CDR2 SQIVND (reference sequence). Trimming stripped 3 bases from V and 5 bases from J, with 7 bases between. Drawing the rest from reference TRBV19 and TRBJ1-1, the complete variable domain is DGGITQSPKYLFRKEGQNVTLSCEQNLNHDAMYWYRQDPGQGLRLIYYSQIVNDFQKGDIAEGYSVSREKKESFPLTVTSAQKNPTAFYLCASSIRRTEAFFGQGTRLTVV.

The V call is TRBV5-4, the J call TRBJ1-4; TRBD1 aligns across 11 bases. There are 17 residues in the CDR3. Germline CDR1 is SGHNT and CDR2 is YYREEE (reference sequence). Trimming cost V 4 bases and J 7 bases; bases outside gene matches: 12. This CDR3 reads CASSRHGQGAVGEKLFF. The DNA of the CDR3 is TGTGCCAGCAGCCGTCACGGACAGGGGGCTGTAGGTGAAAAACTGTTTTTT.

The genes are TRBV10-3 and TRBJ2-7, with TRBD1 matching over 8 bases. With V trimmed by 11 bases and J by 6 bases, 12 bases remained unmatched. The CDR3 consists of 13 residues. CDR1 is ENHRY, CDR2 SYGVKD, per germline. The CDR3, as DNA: TGTGCCGCCAAGGACAGACAGGGGTTCGAGCAGTACTTC. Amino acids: CAAKDRQGFEQYF.

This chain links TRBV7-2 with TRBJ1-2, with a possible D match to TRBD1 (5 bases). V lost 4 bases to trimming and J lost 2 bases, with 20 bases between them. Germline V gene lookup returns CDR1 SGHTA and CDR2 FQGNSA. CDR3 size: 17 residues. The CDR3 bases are TGTGCCAGCAGCTCCCGGGACCCGGATCGGGGGAACTATGGCTACACCTTC. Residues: CASSSRDPDRGNYGYTF.

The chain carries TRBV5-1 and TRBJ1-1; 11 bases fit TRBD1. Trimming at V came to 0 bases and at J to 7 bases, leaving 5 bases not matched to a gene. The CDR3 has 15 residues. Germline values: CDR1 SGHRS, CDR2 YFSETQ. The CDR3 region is CASSLEAGTGGEAFF. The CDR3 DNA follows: TGCGCCAGCAGCTTGGAAGCCGGGACAGGGGGTGAAGCTTTCTTT.

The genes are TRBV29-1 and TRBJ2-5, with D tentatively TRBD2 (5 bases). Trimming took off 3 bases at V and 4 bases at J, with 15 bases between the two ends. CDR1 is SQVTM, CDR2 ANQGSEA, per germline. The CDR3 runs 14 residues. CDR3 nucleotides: TGCAGCGTTGAGGGCGGCGAAGAGGGAGAGACCCAGTACTTC. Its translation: CSVEGGEEGETQYF.

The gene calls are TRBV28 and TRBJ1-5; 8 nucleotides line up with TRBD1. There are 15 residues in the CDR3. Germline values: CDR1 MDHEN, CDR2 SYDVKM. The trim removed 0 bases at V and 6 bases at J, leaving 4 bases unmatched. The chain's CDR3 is CASSLWSGGSQPQHF. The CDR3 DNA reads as TGTGCCAGCAGTTTATGGTCAGGGGGCTCTCAGCCCCAGCATTTT.

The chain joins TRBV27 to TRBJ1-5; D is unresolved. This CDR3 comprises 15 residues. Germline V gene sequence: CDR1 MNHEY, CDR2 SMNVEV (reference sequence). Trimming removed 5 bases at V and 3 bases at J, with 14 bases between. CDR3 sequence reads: CASSTRVPYNQPQHF. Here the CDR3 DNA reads TGTGCCAGCAGTACACGGGTACCCTACAATCAGCCCCAGCATTTT.

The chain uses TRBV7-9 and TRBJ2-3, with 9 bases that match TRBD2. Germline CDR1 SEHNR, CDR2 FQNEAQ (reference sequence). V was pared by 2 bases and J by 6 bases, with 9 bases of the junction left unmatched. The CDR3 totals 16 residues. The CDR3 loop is CASSLSAAGGPDTQYF. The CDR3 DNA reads TGTGCCAGCAGCTTAAGCGCGGCGGGGGGGCCGGATACGCAGTATTTT.

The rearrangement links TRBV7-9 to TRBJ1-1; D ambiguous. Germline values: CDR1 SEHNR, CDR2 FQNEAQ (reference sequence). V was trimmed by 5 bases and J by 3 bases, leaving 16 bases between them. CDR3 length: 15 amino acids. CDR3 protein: CASSPERRRDTEAFF. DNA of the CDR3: TGTGCCAGCAGCCCCGAGAGGAGGCGGGACACTGAAGCTTTCTTT.

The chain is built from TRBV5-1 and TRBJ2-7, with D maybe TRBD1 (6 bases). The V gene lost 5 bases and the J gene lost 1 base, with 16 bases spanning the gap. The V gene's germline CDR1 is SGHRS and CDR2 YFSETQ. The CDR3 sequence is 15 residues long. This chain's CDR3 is CASSGGTGYSYEQYF. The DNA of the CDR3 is TGCGCCAGCAGTGGAGGAACAGGGTATTCCTACGAGCAGTACTTC.

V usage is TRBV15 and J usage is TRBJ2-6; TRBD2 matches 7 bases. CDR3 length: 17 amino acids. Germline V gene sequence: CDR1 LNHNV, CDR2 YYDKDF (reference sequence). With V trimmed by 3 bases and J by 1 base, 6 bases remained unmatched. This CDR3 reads CATSSPLGGSGANVLTF. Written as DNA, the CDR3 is TGTGCCACCAGCAGTCCCCTGGGGGGGTCTGGGGCCAACGTCCTGACTTTC. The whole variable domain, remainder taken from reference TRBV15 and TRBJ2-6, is DAMVIQNPRYQVTQFGKPVTLSCSQTLNHNVMYWYQQKSSQAPKLLFHYYDKDFNNEADTPDNFQSRRPNTSFCFLDIRSPGLGDTAMYLCATSSPLGGSGANVLTFGAGSRLTVL.

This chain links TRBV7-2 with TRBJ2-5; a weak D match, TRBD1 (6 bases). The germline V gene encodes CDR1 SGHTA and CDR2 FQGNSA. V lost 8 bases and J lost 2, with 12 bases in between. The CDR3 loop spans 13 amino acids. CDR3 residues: CASGLGQQETQYF. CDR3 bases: TGTGCCAGCGGACTGGGACAACAAGAGACCCAGTACTTC.

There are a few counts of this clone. CDR3 DNA sequence: TGTGCCTGGAGTGTACGGGGTAACTCTGGAAACACCATATATTTT. Protein sequence: CAWSVRGNSGNTIYF. This chain joins TRBV30 and TRBJ1-3; D unresolved. V dropped 0 bases and J dropped 0 bases, with 9 bases sitting between them. Germline V CDR1 and CDR2: GTSNPN, SVGIG (reference sequence). The CDR3 contains 15 residues.

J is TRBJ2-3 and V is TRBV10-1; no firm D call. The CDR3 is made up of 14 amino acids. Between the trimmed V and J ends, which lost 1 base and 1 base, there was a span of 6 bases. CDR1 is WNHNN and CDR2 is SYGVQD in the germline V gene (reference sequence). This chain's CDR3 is CASSEFKRTDTQYF. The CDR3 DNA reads TGCGCCAGCAGTGAGTTTAAGCGCACAGATACGCAGTATTTT.

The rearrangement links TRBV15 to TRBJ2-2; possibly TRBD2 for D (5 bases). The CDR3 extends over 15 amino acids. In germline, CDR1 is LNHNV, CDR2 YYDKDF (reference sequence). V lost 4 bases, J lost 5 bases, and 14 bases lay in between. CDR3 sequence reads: CATSILTRATGELFF. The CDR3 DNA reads TGTGCCACCAGCATCCTGACGCGGGCAACCGGGGAGCTGTTTTTT. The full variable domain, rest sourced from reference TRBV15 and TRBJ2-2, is DAMVIQNPRYQVTQFGKPVTLSCSQTLNHNVMYWYQQKSSQAPKLLFHYYDKDFNNEADTPDNFQSRRPNTSFCFLDIRSPGLGDTAMYLCATSILTRATGELFFGEGSRLTVL.

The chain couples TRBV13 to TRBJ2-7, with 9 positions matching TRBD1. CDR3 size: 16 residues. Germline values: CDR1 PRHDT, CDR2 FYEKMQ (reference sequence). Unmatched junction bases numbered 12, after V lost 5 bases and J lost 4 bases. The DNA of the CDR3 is TGTGCCAGCAGCCCAAGTGTTGGACAGGGGAGGTACGAGCAGTACTTC. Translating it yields CASSPSVGQGRYEQYF.

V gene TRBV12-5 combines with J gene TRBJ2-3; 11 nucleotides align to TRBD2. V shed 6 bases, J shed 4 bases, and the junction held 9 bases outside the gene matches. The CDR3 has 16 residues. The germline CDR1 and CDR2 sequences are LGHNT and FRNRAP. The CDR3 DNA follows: TGTGCTAGTGGCCGCTCCCCTAGCGGGGGGCCAGATACGCAGTATTTT. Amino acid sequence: CASGRSPSGGPDTQYF.

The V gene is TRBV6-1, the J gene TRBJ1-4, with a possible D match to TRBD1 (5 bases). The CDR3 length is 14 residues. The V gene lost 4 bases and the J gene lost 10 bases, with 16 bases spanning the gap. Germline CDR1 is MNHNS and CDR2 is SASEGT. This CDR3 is CASSGRQGRGKLFF. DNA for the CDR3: TGTGCCAGCAGTGGTCGGCAGGGAAGGGGAAAACTGTTTTTT.

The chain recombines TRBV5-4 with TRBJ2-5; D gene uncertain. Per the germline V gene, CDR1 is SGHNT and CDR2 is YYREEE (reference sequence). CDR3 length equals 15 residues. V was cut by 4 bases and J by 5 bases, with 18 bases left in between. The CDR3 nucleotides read TGTGCCAGCAGCCGCCAAATAAACATCGGGGAGACCCAGTACTTC. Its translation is CASSRQINIGETQYF.

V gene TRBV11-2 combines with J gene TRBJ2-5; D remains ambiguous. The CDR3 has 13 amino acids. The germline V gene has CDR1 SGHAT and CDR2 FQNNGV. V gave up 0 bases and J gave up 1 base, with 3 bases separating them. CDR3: CASSLDSQETQYF. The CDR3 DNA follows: TGTGCCAGCAGCTTAGACAGCCAAGAGACCCAGTACTTC.